This TCR beta chain was identified in a study of blood T cells in healthy people across ages. The study's findings and limits: Possibly, changes in expanded clonotypes were confounded because donor CMV status was unknown. Considered underestimates were the diversity estimates obtained from one million T cells. Across the age range, TCR beta diversity per million T cells fell in a roughly linear way.

Using a J-beta primer mix together with a sample-barcoded 5' primer, a second PCR was run for about 6 to 11 cycles. Unique molecular identifiers of 12 random nucleotides labeled each cDNA. TCRdb recomputed calls from the 5' RACE reads with MiXCR, one row per CDR3 protein. The sample shows around 1.5 million distinct CDR3 sequences, about 31% of them seen only once. To note about this clonotype: The target antigen is unknown.

The CDR3 has 16 residues. Germline V gene sequence: CDR1 SGHRS, CDR2 YFSETQ. After removal of 2 bases from V and 5 bases from J, the junction contained 9 bases not matched to a gene. Sequenced sample: blood. The chain carries TRBV5-1 and TRBJ1-2, with TRBD1 matching over 10 bases. The source of this sequence is a woman in her 30s in good health. CDR3 DNA: TGCGCCAGCAGCTTATTGGACAGGGGGTTGAATTATGGCTACACCTTC. Amino acid sequence: CASSLLDRGLNYGYTF.